This TCR beta chain was retrieved from a study of blood T cell repertoires in COVID-19. Study overall: From the United States, Italy and Spain came samples of acute and convalescent COVID-19. Sources were T cells, B-cell-depleted T cells, or PBMCs; the material itself was cDNA or gDNA.

In the original analysis: Quantification of nucleated cells was approximated via reference gene primer amplification. Sequenced by immunoSEQ multiplex PCR; TCRdb stores in-frame clones only, minus some. That table supplies the V and J calls and clone size; D and trimming were determined from the DNA. The data show roughly 160,000 clones, with approximately 85% seen just once and roughly 5% held by the top ten. Seattle patients were enrolled during active infection and followed longitudinally. This CDR3 region has 13 residues. Trimming stripped 6 bases from V and 8 bases from J, with 16 bases between. Germline V gene data show CDR1 as MNHEY and CDR2 as SVGAGI.

The sequencing sample was made of peripheral blood. The chain employs TRBV6-5 and TRBJ1-2; unclear D gene. The sequence was collected from a woman aged 50 to 60 with COVID-19, enrolled during active disease. The CDR3 region has the DNA TGTGCCAGCAGCTCCGGACCCGCGGGGGGCTACACCTTC. The encoded protein is CASSSGPAGGYTF.